This T cell receptor beta chain was captured by sequencing in a study of cytomegalovirus exposure and HLA in healthy donors. Across the whole study: Previous work identified roughly 110 million unique TCR beta sequences from some 170 million T cells.

13 Jbeta primers and 60 Vbeta primers were used for the PCR. TCRdb's table, derived via immunoSEQ multiplex PCR, lists solely in-frame clones and lacks some. The sample holds around 85,000 clones, approximately 74% seen once. This CDR3 is 16 amino acids long. Trimming stripped 4 bases from V and 0 bases from J, with 15 bases between. CDR1 is SGHVS, CDR2 FQNEAQ, per germline. Study-wide points: Earlier analysis found most TCR beta V segments productive about 90% or about 30% of the time. A missense variant in DCLRE1C was later tied to TCR beta V- and J-gene trimming. The authors considered a cluster of highly shared sequence variants likely to be a sequencing artifact.

This clone has a handful of counts. No antigen is known for it. V usage is TRBV7-8 and J usage is TRBJ1-1; unclear D gene. This clonotype originated in a man in his thirties or forties in good health and CMV-seropositive. The sequenced material came from PBMCs. DNA of the CDR3: TGTGCCAGCAGCTCTTCTCCGTCCCTTTTGAACACTGAAGCTTTCTTT. This encodes CASSSSPSLLNTEAFF.